This is a list of T cell receptor beta chains from one sample in a study of blood T cell repertoires in COVID-19. Only in-frame clones appear in the TCRdb table, and some are missing; sequencing was by immunoSEQ multiplex PCR. The table lists 20,000 or so clones, around 88% of them singletons. Specimen: peripheral blood. The source is a woman aged 60-70 years with active COVID-19. CDR3s include the opening cysteine and the closing phenylalanine or tryptophan. The order of the fields is D gene, V gene, J gene, clone size, CDR3 protein, CDR3 DNA. The D gene is left open where the match is weak. Size tells how often a clone was seen (once, few, many) or the class of an expanded clone, and some rows leave it out.

>-|TRBV7-2|TRBJ1-5|-
CASSLVQGNQPQHF
TGTGCCAGCAGCTTAGTCCAGGGGAATCAGCCCCAGCATTTT
>-|TRBV7-3|TRBJ2-2|-
CASSQARGSGELFF
TGTGCCAGCAGCCAGGCACGGGGGTCCGGGGAGCTGTTTTTT
>-|TRBV4-1|TRBJ1-4|-
CASSASRDILEKLFF
TGCGCCAGCAGCGCATCCAGGGACATTCTTGAAAAACTGTTTTTT
>TRBD1|TRBV3-1/TRBV3-2|TRBJ2-2|-
CASSQDPTGLYTGELFF
TGTGCCAGCAGCCAAGATCCGACAGGGTTATACACCGGGGAGCTGTTTTTT
>-|TRBV4-1|TRBJ2-5|-
CASSQVDIQETQYF
TGCGCCAGCAGCCAAGTCGACATTCAAGAGACCCAGTACTTC
>TRBD1|TRBV6-1|TRBJ2-3|-
CASSEGQGVDTQYF
TGTGCCAGCAGTGAAGGGCAGGGGGTGGATACGCAGTATTTT
>-|TRBV6-5|TRBJ1-4|-
CASSRRGGEKLFF
TGTGCCAGCAGTCGAAGGGGGGGAGAAAAACTGTTTTTT
>TRBD1|TRBV5-8|TRBJ2-3|-
CASSWDREDTQYF
TGTGCCAGCAGCTGGGACAGGGAGGATACGCAGTATTTT
>TRBD1|TRBV27|TRBJ2-7|-
CASSTSQGVSYEQYF
TGTGCCAGCAGTACCTCACAGGGGGTCTCCTACGAGCAGTACTTC
>-|TRBV6-4|TRBJ1-6|few
CASSDGAADNSPLHF
TGTGCCAGCAGTGACGGTGCGGCAGATAATTCACCCCTCCACTTT
>TRBD1|TRBV5-4|TRBJ1-2|-
CASSRGQGREGYGYTF
TGTGCCAGCAGCCGAGGACAGGGACGAGAAGGGTATGGCTACACCTTC
>-|TRBV6-5|TRBJ1-1|-
CASSRQADRNTEAFF
TGTGCCAGCAGCCGACAGGCTGATAGGAACACTGAAGCTTTCTTT
>-|TRBV13|TRBJ1-5|-
CASSPFRGKSDQPQHF
TGTGCCAGCAGCCCCTTTAGAGGTAAGTCGGATCAGCCCCAGCATTTT
>TRBD2|TRBV5-1|TRBJ2-2|few
CASTQKTSGDTGELFF
TGCGCCAGCACACAAAAGACTAGCGGGGACACCGGGGAGCTGTTTTTT
>-|TRBV6-6|TRBJ2-2|once
CASSRESPGELFF
TGTGCCAGCAGTAGAGAGAGCCCCGGGGAGCTGTTTTTT
>TRBD2|TRBV25-1|TRBJ2-3|-
CASSEGRFSGGTDTQYF
TGTGCCAGCAGTGAAGGTCGCTTTAGCGGGGGCACAGATACGCAGTATTTT
>-|TRBV29-1|TRBJ2-2|-
CSVGRTNTGELFF
TGCAGCGTTGGGCGGACGAACACCGGGGAGCTGTTTTTT
>TRBD1|TRBV7-6|TRBJ2-6|-
CASSFFQGASGANVLTF
TGTGCCAGCAGCTTCTTCCAGGGGGCTAGTGGGGCCAACGTCCTGACTTTC
>-|TRBV19|TRBJ1-5|-
CASSIVGNQPQHF
TGTGCCAGTAGTATCGTCGGCAATCAGCCCCAGCATTTT
>-|TRBV5-4|TRBJ1-3|-
CASSSGGQGNTIYF
TGTGCCAGCAGCTCCGGGGGGCAAGGAAACACCATATATTTT
>-|TRBV6-4|TRBJ1-6|once
CASSERGVGNSPLHF
TGTGCCAGCAGTGAACGGGGGGTAGGTAATTCACCCCTCCACTTT
>TRBD1|TRBV7-9|TRBJ1-6|-
CASSLRQGGNSPLHF
TGTGCCAGCAGCCTAAGACAGGGTGGGAATTCACCCCTCCACTTT
>TRBD1|TRBV7-3|TRBJ1-1|-
CASSSQGGLTEAFF
TGTGCCAGCAGCTCCCAGGGGGGTCTAACTGAAGCTTTCTTT
>TRBD1|TRBV7-3|TRBJ2-1|-
CASSLTGTGFGNEQFF
TGTGCCAGCAGCCTCACCGGGACAGGGTTTGGAAATGAGCAGTTCTTC
>TRBD1|TRBV10-2|TRBJ2-7|-
CASSESNRGSYEQYF
TGCGCCAGCAGTGAGTCGAACAGGGGGTCCTACGAGCAGTACTTC
>TRBD1|TRBV6-5|TRBJ1-1|-
CASSLDRGRLEAFF
TGTGCCAGCAGTTTGGACAGGGGGAGGCTGGAAGCTTTCTTT
>-|TRBV12-3/TRBV12-4|TRBJ1-2|once
CASSLQGHYGYTF
TGTGCCAGCAGTTTACAGGGGCACTATGGCTACACCTTC
>TRBD2|TRBV5-1|TRBJ2-5|-
CASSPGTSGLYQETQYF
TGCGCCAGCAGCCCCGGGACTAGCGGACTGTACCAAGAGACCCAGTACTTC
>TRBD2|TRBV27|TRBJ2-1|-
CASSPTAGYSYNEQFF
TGTGCCAGCAGTCCTACAGCGGGGTACTCCTACAATGAGCAGTTCTTC
>-|TRBV5-1|TRBJ2-7|-
CASSLYPGTSSYEQYF
TGCGCCAGCAGCTTATACCCCGGGACATCATCCTACGAGCAGTACTTC
>TRBD1|TRBV2|TRBJ1-1|-
CASSIRTGRTEAFF
TGTGCCAGCAGTATCCGGACAGGGCGAACTGAAGCTTTCTTT
>-|TRBV18|TRBJ2-1|-
CASSPLGRGSEQFF
TGTGCCAGCTCACCATTAGGCAGGGGAAGTGAGCAGTTCTTC
>-|TRBV7-2|TRBJ2-7|once
CASSLVNRKTYEQYF
TGTGCCAGCAGCTTAGTAAACAGGAAAACCTACGAGCAGTACTTC
>-|TRBV19|TRBJ1-5|few
CASNHRERGQPQHF
TGTGCCAGTAACCACAGGGAACGGGGCCAGCCCCAGCATTTT
>-|TRBV29-1|TRBJ2-7|-
CSVGDIYEQYF
TGCAGCGTTGGGGACATCTACGAGCAGTACTTC
>TRBD1|TRBV7-9|TRBJ1-1|-
CASSLGQGETTEAFF
TGTGCCAGCAGCTTAGGGCAGGGGGAGACCACTGAAGCTTTCTTT
>TRBD2|TRBV27|TRBJ2-2|once
CASSEIAGWETGELFF
TGTGCCAGCAGTGAGATAGCGGGGTGGGAGACCGGGGAGCTGTTTTTT
>TRBD1|TRBV2|TRBJ2-1|-
CASSQGQYNEQFF
TGTGCCAGCAGCCAGGGACAGTACAATGAGCAGTTCTTC
>-|TRBV24-1|TRBJ2-1|-
CATSEFPSIHEQFF
TGTGCCACCAGTGAATTCCCTAGCATCCATGAGCAGTTCTTC
>-|TRBV19|TRBJ2-2|-
CASIGVQSGELFF
TGTGCCAGTATAGGGGTTCAGTCCGGGGAGCTGTTTTTT
>-|TRBV12-3/TRBV12-4|TRBJ1-1|-
CASSRQEFEAFF
TGTGCCAGCAGCAGACAGGAGTTTGAAGCTTTCTTT
>TRBD2|TRBV19|TRBJ2-7|once
CASATDGGAYEQYF
TGTGCCAGTGCAACGGACGGGGGGGCCTACGAGCAGTACTTC
>-|TRBV5-1|TRBJ1-6|few
CASSLEMAGNSPLHF
TGCGCCAGCAGCTTGGAAATGGCAGGGAATTCACCCCTCCACTTT
>-|TRBV19|TRBJ2-5|-
CASSSLQQQETQYF
TGTGCCAGTAGTAGTTTACAGCAACAAGAGACCCAGTACTTC
>TRBD1|TRBV20-1|TRBJ1-5|-
CSAGQGMAQHF
TGCAGTGCTGGACAGGGAATGGCCCAGCATTTT
>-|TRBV2|TRBJ1-2|-
CASEEGLNYGYTF
TGTGCCAGCGAGGAGGGACTGAACTATGGCTACACCTTC
>TRBD2|TRBV7-7|TRBJ2-5|-
CASSLARLAGGETQYF
TGTGCCAGCAGCTTAGCGAGGCTAGCGGGCGGGGAGACCCAGTACTTC
>-|TRBV12-5|TRBJ2-3|-
CASGIGQLIPSTDTQYF
TGTGCTAGTGGTATTGGACAGCTAATACCTAGCACAGATACGCAGTATTTT
>-|TRBV19|TRBJ1-5|-
CASSPNNQPQHF
TGTGCCAGTAGTCCCAACAATCAGCCCCAGCATTTT
>TRBD1|TRBV19|TRBJ1-5|-
CASHRDRNQPQHF
TGTGCCAGTCATCGGGACAGAAATCAGCCCCAGCATTTT
>-|TRBV3-1/TRBV3-2|TRBJ1-2|-
CASSQADYFNYGYTF
TGTGCCAGCAGCCAAGCAGATTATTTTAACTATGGCTACACCTTC
>TRBD1|TRBV29-1|TRBJ1-1|-
CSAAGGPEAFF
TGCAGCGCCGCAGGGGGTCCTGAAGCTTTCTTT
>-|TRBV15|TRBJ2-7|-
CATSRDRAGMVSYEQYF
TGTGCCACCAGCAGAGATAGGGCCGGGATGGTATCTTACGAGCAGTACTTC